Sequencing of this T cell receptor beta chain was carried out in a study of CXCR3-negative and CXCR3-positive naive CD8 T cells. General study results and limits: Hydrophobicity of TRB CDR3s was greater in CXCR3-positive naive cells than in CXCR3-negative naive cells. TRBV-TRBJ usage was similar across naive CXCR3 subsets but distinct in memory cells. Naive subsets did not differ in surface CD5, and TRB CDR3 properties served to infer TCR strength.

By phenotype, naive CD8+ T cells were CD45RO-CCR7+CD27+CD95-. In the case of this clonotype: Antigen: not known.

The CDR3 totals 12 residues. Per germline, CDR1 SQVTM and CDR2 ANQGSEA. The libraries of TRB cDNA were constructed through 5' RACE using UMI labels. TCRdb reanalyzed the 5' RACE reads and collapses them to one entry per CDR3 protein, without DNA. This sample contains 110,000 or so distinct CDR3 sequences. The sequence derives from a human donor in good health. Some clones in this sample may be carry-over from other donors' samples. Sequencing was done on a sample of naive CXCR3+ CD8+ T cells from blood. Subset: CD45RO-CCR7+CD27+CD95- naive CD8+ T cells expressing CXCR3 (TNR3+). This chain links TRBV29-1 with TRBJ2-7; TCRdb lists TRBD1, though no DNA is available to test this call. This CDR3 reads CSVRGSSYEQYF.